Below, 20 T cell receptor beta chains from the same sample are listed, as sequenced in a study of TIL therapy for anti-PD-1-resistant metastatic lung cancer. This was the immunoSEQ v3 assay. The data were produced by immunoSEQ multiplex PCR, yet TCRdb's version contains in-frame clones alone and is incomplete. The repertoire holds approximately 20,000 clones, with about three quarters as singletons. As for time point: pre-treatment sample, taken before nivolumab and TIL therapy. Sequenced here: blood, sampled at baseline. These receptors were taken from a person aged 25-79 years with non-small cell lung cancer.

V is TRBV28 and J is TRBJ1-5; unclear D gene. V was trimmed by 11 bases and J by 2 bases, leaving 13 bases between them. The CDR3 runs to 13 residues. Germline V gene data show CDR1 as MDHEN and CDR2 as SYDVKM. Here the CDR3 DNA reads TGTGCCGAGGCCCCCAGCGGCAATCAGCCCCAGCATTTT. This sequence encodes CAEAPSGNQPQHF.

The chain combines TRBV3-1 (or the pseudogene TRBV3-2) with TRBJ2-3, with 7 positions matching TRBD2. Losses at the gene ends were 3 bases for V and 1 base for J; bases not matched to a gene: 7. CDR1 LGHDT and CDR2 YNNKEL come from the germline V gene (reference sequence). The CDR3 has 16 residues. In nucleotides, the CDR3 is TGTGCCAGCAGCCAGGGTTTTCGGGAGGGCACAGATACGCAGTATTTT. This gives the protein CASSQGFREGTDTQYF.

The J gene is TRBJ1-2, the V gene TRBV19; D is undetermined. The CDR3 spans 13 residues. V was trimmed by 9 bases and J by 8 bases, leaving 19 bases between them. Germline CDR1 reads LNHDA; CDR2 reads SQIVND (reference sequence). The CDR3 coding sequence is TGTGCCAGCACAGACCTAAACAGCAGGGGCTACACCTTC. The encoded protein is CASTDLNSRGYTF.

This clone has more than one count but fewer than ten. This chain joins TRBV3-1 (or the pseudogene TRBV3-2) and TRBJ1-6, with D possibly being TRBD1 (5 bases). V was pared by 1 base and J by 6 bases, with 10 bases between. From germline, CDR1 is LGHDT and CDR2 YNNKEL (reference sequence). This CDR3 contains 15 residues. The CDR3 DNA follows: TGTGCCAGCAGCCAAGCGACAGCAGGTAATTCACCCCTCCACTTT. It encodes CASSQATAGNSPLHF.

The genes are TRBV7-9 and TRBJ2-7; D is perhaps TRBD1 (5 bases). Looked up from germline, CDR1 is SEHNR and CDR2 is FQNEAQ (reference sequence). The V end lost 2 bases, the J end lost 2 bases, and 10 bases lay between the germline ends. CDR3 length: 14 residues. This CDR3 reads CASSLKGEPYEQYF. The CDR3 region has the DNA TGTGCCAGCAGCTTAAAAGGGGAACCCTACGAGCAGTACTTC.

The chain has TRBV10-2 and TRBJ2-1; D is unclear. Germline CDR1 WSHSY, CDR2 SAAADI. There are 14 residues in the CDR3. V lost 5 bases, J lost 0 bases, and 8 bases lay in between. The CDR3 sequence: CASSQLSSYNEQFF. CDR3 in DNA: TGCGCCAGCAGTCAATTAAGCTCCTACAATGAGCAGTTCTTC.

This chain uses TRBV9 with TRBJ2-3, with no clear D. The CDR3 runs to 14 residues. Germline CDR1 is SGDLS and CDR2 is YYNGEE. The V end lost 0 bases, the J end lost 5 bases, and 10 bases lay between the germline ends. The CDR3 protein is CASSVADAIDTQYF. CDR3 nucleotide sequence: TGTGCCAGCAGCGTAGCGGACGCCATAGATACGCAGTATTTT.

The CDR3 spells CASSYGPGSVNQPQHF. DNA for the CDR3: TGTGCCAGCAGCTATGGCCCGGGGTCCGTTAATCAGCCCCAGCATTTT. The chain couples TRBV6-6 to TRBJ1-5, with D unresolved. The length of the CDR3 is 16 residues. CDR1 is MNHNY and CDR2 is SVGAGI in the germline V gene (reference sequence). The V gene lost 6 bases and the J gene lost 4 bases, with 19 bases spanning the gap.

V and J are TRBV7-2 and TRBJ2-3, with D unclear. The V end was cut by 0 bases, the J end by 6 bases, with 13 bases between. The CDR3 extends over 15 amino acids. Germline CDR1 SGHTA, CDR2 FQGNSA. The CDR3 DNA sequence: TGTGCCAGCAGCTTAGCGCTTTCAGGTCCTGATACGCAGTATTTT. As protein: CASSLALSGPDTQYF.

The rearrangement uses TRBV28 and TRBJ2-1; unclear D gene. Between the trimmed V and J ends, which lost 5 bases and 7 bases, there was a span of 18 bases. CDR1 is MDHEN and CDR2 is SYDVKM in the germline V gene. The CDR3 is made up of 15 amino acids. CDR3 nucleotides: TGTGCCAGCAGTCCCCGGGCCCAGGTTGGGAATGAGCAGTTCTTC. This sequence encodes CASSPRAQVGNEQFF.

The V and J genes are TRBV27 and TRBJ2-3; 7 bases map to TRBD2. The germline V gene has CDR1 MNHEY and CDR2 SMNVEV (reference sequence). This CDR3 comprises 14 residues. J lost 1 base, V lost 5 bases, and 3 bases had no gene match. The CDR3: CASSPLAGTDTQYF. The CDR3 DNA is TGTGCCAGCAGTCCCCTAGCGGGCACAGATACGCAGTATTTT.

This chain joins TRBV28 and TRBJ2-7, with TRBD1 matching 7 bases. CDR1 is MDHEN and CDR2 is SYDVKM in the germline V gene. This CDR3 comprises 15 residues. V lost 6 bases, J lost 4 bases, and 12 bases stayed unmatched. The DNA for the CDR3 is TGTGCCAGCAGCGACTCAGGGGGTTTAGGTTACGAGCAGTACTTC. Encoded protein: CASSDSGGLGYEQYF.

This sequence joins TRBV2 and TRBJ1-4, with 7 nucleotides matching TRBD1. Trimming cost V 9 bases and J 5 bases; bases outside gene matches: 12. The germline V gene has CDR1 SNHLY and CDR2 FYNNEI. This CDR3 region has 15 residues. The CDR3 spells CASGLTGVGNEKLFF. CDR3 in DNA: TGTGCCAGTGGGCTCACAGGGGTCGGAAATGAAAAACTGTTTTTT.

This clone was detected a few times. V and J are TRBV7-2 and TRBJ2-7, with D hard to call. V gave up 0 bases and J gave up 0 bases, with 6 bases separating them. The CDR3 covers 14 residues. Germline lookup yields CDR1 SGHTA and CDR2 FQGNSA. Here the CDR3 reads CASSLAAVSYEQYF. The CDR3 DNA is TGTGCCAGCAGCTTAGCGGCGGTCTCCTACGAGCAGTACTTC.

This clone was recorded a few times. The J gene is TRBJ2-1, the V gene TRBV2, with D possibly TRBD1 on 5 matching bases. Per the germline V gene, CDR1 is SNHLY and CDR2 is FYNNEI. V lost 6 bases and J 11 bases, leaving 11 bases between the germline ends. The CDR3 is made up of 11 amino acids. In DNA, the CDR3 is TGTGCCAGCAGCTCGACAGCGCAGCAGTTCTTC. Translation: CASSSTAQQFF.

The chain is built from TRBV9 and TRBJ2-1; 10 bases are shared with TRBD2. The CDR3 contains 18 residues. Germline CDR1 and CDR2: SGDLS and YYNGEE. Trimming took 0 bases from V and 3 from J; bases not matched to a gene: 9. The CDR3 DNA reads TGTGCCAGCAGCGTAGCTAAAGGTCTAGCGGGGGACTACAATGAGCAGTTCTTC. Translating gives CASSVAKGLAGDYNEQFF.

CDR3 residues: CASSQHLSGAYNEQFF. CDR3 nucleotides: TGTGCCAGCAGCCAGCATTTGAGCGGGGCTTACAATGAGCAGTTCTTC. The genes are TRBV7-3 and TRBJ2-1, with TRBD2 identical over 7 bases. Germline values: CDR1 SGHTA, CDR2 FQGTGA. The CDR3 has 16 amino acids. Germline trimming cut 5 bases from V and 4 bases from J; bases unmatched to any gene: 11.

This chain uses TRBV6-6 with TRBJ2-5, with D possibly matching TRBD1 (5 bases). Germline V gene lookup returns CDR1 MNHNY and CDR2 SVGAGI (reference sequence). Trimming removed 3 bases at V and 6 bases at J, with 14 bases between. The CDR3 has 14 residues. DNA of the CDR3: TGTGCCAGCAGTTATCTTCAGGGCGGTAAGACCCAGTACTTC. This codes for CASSYLQGGKTQYF.

The V gene is TRBV7-6, the J gene TRBJ2-7, with a tentative D call TRBD2 (6 bases). V was trimmed by 3 bases and J by 7 bases, leaving 13 bases between them. This CDR3 has 13 residues. In germline, CDR1 is SGHVS, CDR2 FNYEAQ. The CDR3 is CASSFGRDREQYF. The CDR3 DNA reads as TGTGCCAGCAGCTTTGGGCGGGATCGAGAGCAGTACTTC. The full variable domain, its missing parts supplied by reference TRBV7-6 and TRBJ2-7, is GAGVSQSPRYKVTKRGQDVALRCDPISGHVSLYWYRQALGQGPEFLTYFNYEAQQDKSGLPNDRFSAERPEGSISTLTIQRTEQRDSAMYRCASSFGRDREQYFGPGTRLTVT.

The CDR3 loop reads CASSYRAYGYTF. Written as DNA, the CDR3 is TGTGCCAGCAGCTACAGGGCCTATGGCTACACCTTC. The chain combines TRBV5-6 with TRBJ1-2; D may be TRBD1 (6 bases). This CDR3 is 12 amino acids long. Trimming took 3 bases from V and 4 from J, leaving 7 bases between them. The V gene's germline CDR1 is SGHDT and CDR2 YYEEEE.